This TCR beta chain comes out of a study of PD-L1 blockade in urothelial cancer. V dropped 5 bases and J dropped 4 bases, with 15 bases sitting between them. Germline CDR1 SGHVS, CDR2 FQNEAQ. The CDR3 spans 15 residues. Time point indicated: pretreatment peripheral blood. For each patient, 1 to 8 samples were obtained, pretreatment and on-treatment. The table came from immunoSEQ multiplex PCR; TCRdb's copy has only in-frame clones and leaves some out. The sample includes about 52,000 clones, more than 80% of them seen just once. The sequenced sample was PBMCs, obtained around atezolizumab (anti-PD-L1) treatment. This sequence joins TRBV7-8 and TRBJ2-1; TRBD2 is a possible D gene (6 bases). The sequence was collected from a man aged 45-65 years with urothelial cancer. The CDR3 coding sequence is TGTGCCAGCAGCCGCTTTGGAGGGGTTTACAATGAGCAGTTCTTC. Translation: CASSRFGGVYNEQFF.